The 27 T cell receptor beta chains presented below share a single source sample, sequenced in a study of Ad26.COV2.S vaccination and SARS-CoV-2 variants. The assay was immunoSEQ multiplex PCR, and TCRdb's table has in-frame clones only and misses some. The sample shows 300,000 to 350,000 clones, 88% of them seen only once. Treatment given: roughly 20 received Ad26.COV2.S at low or high dose, single or two shots; about 5 received placebo; per-sample allocation not given. All samples were drawn on day 63, counting from the first vaccine or placebo injection. The specimen comprised peripheral blood, sampled in a trial of Ad26.COV2.S vaccine versus placebo. These receptor sequences come from a person between 18 and 65 years old who received the Ad26.COV2.S COVID-19 vaccine or a placebo.

The chain uses TRBV4-1 and TRBJ2-1; no reliable D call. In germline, CDR1 is MGHRA, CDR2 YSYEKL. V was pared by 0 bases and J by 6 bases, with 6 bases between. This CDR3 comprises 13 residues. The DNA of the CDR3 is TGCGCCAGCAGCCAAGATCGGGTCAATGAGCAGTTCTTC. This codes for CASSQDRVNEQFF.

At least ten counts were recorded for this clone. CDR3 nucleotide sequence: TGTGCCAGCAGTGTAAATGGCAATGAGCAGTTCTTC. Encoded protein: CASSVNGNEQFF. The chain recombines TRBV2 with TRBJ2-1, with unresolved D. V was clipped by 4 bases and J by 6 bases, with 7 bases between them. This CDR3 spans 12 amino acids. In germline, CDR1 is SNHLY, CDR2 FYNNEI.

The V call is TRBV7-3, the J call TRBJ2-3; no firm D call. The ends were cut back, 6 bases at V and 4 bases at J, with 11 bases in the middle. Germline V lookup: CDR1 SGHTA, CDR2 FQGTGA. CDR3 size: 13 residues. CDR3 in amino acids: CASRKQSSDTQYF. Here the CDR3 DNA reads TGTGCCAGCAGAAAACAGTCGTCAGATACGCAGTATTTT.

The chain carries TRBV25-1 and TRBJ1-4; D uncertain. The CDR3 runs 15 residues. Germline values: CDR1 MGHDK, CDR2 SYGVNS. V lost 4 bases and J lost 8, with 17 bases in between. The CDR3 loop is CASSAVGTTNEKLFF. Here the CDR3 DNA reads TGTGCCAGCAGTGCCGTGGGCACTACCAACGAAAAACTGTTTTTT.

This clone was counted a single time. This sequence joins TRBV4-3 and TRBJ2-1; D is uncertain. This CDR3 is built from 16 residues. The germline V and J ends were trimmed by 4 bases and 8 bases, with 21 bases remaining between them. Germline CDR1 is LGHNA and CDR2 is YSLEER. CDR3 sequence: CASSPGRSRPWDEQFF. The CDR3 nucleotides read TGCGCCAGCAGCCCCGGACGGAGTCGGCCTTGGGATGAGCAGTTCTTC.

This clone has only one observation. This chain uses TRBV4-3 with TRBJ2-2; a possible D gene is TRBD1 (6 bases). This CDR3 region has 16 residues. The germline V gene encodes CDR1 LGHNA and CDR2 YSLEER. V lost 4 bases and J 4 bases, leaving 16 bases between the germline ends. The CDR3 DNA reads TGCGCCAGCAGCCTCGGGACAAAGCAGGGCACCGGGGAGCTGTTTTTT. It encodes CASSLGTKQGTGELFF.

This chain joins TRBV9 and TRBJ2-7, with a weak D call TRBD1 (5 bases). With 0 bases removed from V and 6 bases from J, the gap between germline ends came to 7 bases. This CDR3 has 12 residues. Per the germline V gene, CDR1 is SGDLS and CDR2 is YYNGEE. In nucleotides, the CDR3 is TGTGCCAGCAGCGTAGCTGGGGCCGAGCAGTACTTC. Amino acid sequence: CASSVAGAEQYF.

V is TRBV5-8 and J is TRBJ2-1; 7 bases agree with TRBD2. The CDR3 length is 15 residues. V gave up 0 bases and J gave up 14 bases; unmatched junction bases: 14. The V gene's germline CDR1 is SGHTS and CDR2 YDEGEE. The CDR3 nucleotides are TGTGCCAGCAGCTTGGGGCAGGGCCTAACGGCGGGGGAGTTCTTC. This translates into CASSLGQGLTAGEFF.

This chain connects TRBV7-9 to TRBJ2-7, with TRBD1 matching over 8 bases. V shed 11 bases and J 2 bases; nucleotides not matched to a gene: 8. Germline assignment: CDR1 SEHNR and CDR2 FQNEAQ (reference sequence). This CDR3 is built from 13 residues. CDR3: CASTDRGPYEQYF. The CDR3 coding sequence is TGTGCCTCCACCGACAGGGGACCCTACGAGCAGTACTTC.

V is TRBV9 and J is TRBJ1-2; D is unresolved. Germline V CDR1 and CDR2: SGDLS, YYNGEE. The V end lost 0 bases, the J end lost 3 bases, and 9 bases lay between the germline ends. This CDR3 is built from 14 residues. The CDR3 loop reads CASSVVPDHYGYTF. CDR3 sequence (DNA): TGTGCCAGCAGCGTAGTACCAGACCACTATGGCTACACCTTC.

V gene TRBV3-1 (or the pseudogene TRBV3-2) combines with J gene TRBJ1-1; 9 nucleotides match TRBD1. J gave up 5 bases and V 4 bases, and 2 bases lay outside the gene matches. CDR1 and CDR2 (germline): LGHDT, YNNKEL (reference sequence). The length of the CDR3 is 13 residues. This chain's CDR3 is CASSRTGETEAFF. The CDR3 coding sequence is TGTGCCAGCAGCCGGACAGGGGAGACTGAAGCTTTCTTT.

This chain uses TRBV4-3 with TRBJ2-7; 7 bases line up with TRBD1. The trim removed 1 base at V and 5 bases at J, leaving 8 bases unmatched. This CDR3 contains 15 residues. Germline V gives CDR1 LGHNA, CDR2 YSLEER. The CDR3 spells CASSQVATGVNEQYF. The CDR3 DNA follows: TGCGCCAGCAGCCAAGTCGCAACAGGGGTCAACGAGCAGTACTTC.

The rearrangement joins TRBV5-1 to TRBJ2-7; D gene uncertain. The CDR3 is 14 residues long. Germline-derived CDR1 and CDR2 are SGHRS and YFSETQ. V was pared by 0 bases and J by 5 bases, with 12 bases between. The CDR3 nucleotides read TGCGCCAGCAGCTTGGGGGGTTCGATGAACGAGCAGTACTTC. Protein: CASSLGGSMNEQYF.

The chain carries TRBV7-6 and TRBJ2-5, with 13 bases fitting TRBD2. The CDR3 is 16 amino acids. From germline, CDR1 is SGHVS and CDR2 FNYEAQ. Losses at the gene ends were 3 bases for V and 2 bases for J; bases not matched to a gene: 3. CDR3 nucleotides: TGTGCCAGCAGCTTGGGACTAGCGGGGATACAAGAGACCCAGTACTTC. This codes for CASSLGLAGIQETQYF.

The rearrangement uses TRBV4-1 and TRBJ2-7, with 9 bases aligning to TRBD2. V trimming: 1 base; J trimming: 2 bases; junction bases outside the gene matches: 3. This CDR3 is 15 amino acids long. CDR1 is MGHRA, CDR2 YSYEKL, per germline. CDR3 DNA: TGCGCCAGCAGCCAAGGGACTAGCGTTACCTACGAGCAGTACTTC. Translated: CASSQGTSVTYEQYF.

J is TRBJ2-3 and V is TRBV20-1; the match to TRBD2 covers 9 bases. The germline gives CDR1 DFQATT, CDR2 SNEGSKA (reference sequence). This CDR3 contains 16 residues. Trimming took 3 bases from V and 3 from J; bases not matched to a gene: 10. The DNA of the CDR3 is TGCAGTGCTAGTGGCTTCCTAGCGGGGAGTACAGATACGCAGTATTTT. As protein: CSASGFLAGSTDTQYF.

The rearrangement links TRBV9 to TRBJ1-5; the D is unclear. The V gene lost 2 bases and the J gene lost 5 bases, with 8 bases spanning the gap. The CDR3 has 13 amino acids. Per the germline V gene, CDR1 is SGDLS and CDR2 is YYNGEE. The CDR3 reads CASSVLSDQPQHF. The CDR3 coding sequence is TGTGCCAGCAGCGTTCTTTCTGATCAGCCCCAGCATTTT.

CDR3 sequence (DNA): TGTGCCAGCAGTTTCGGGACAACCCTAAACTATGGCTACACCTTC. Translating it yields CASSFGTTLNYGYTF. V gene TRBV27 combines with J gene TRBJ1-2, with a possible D match to TRBD1 (6 bases). V was shortened by 3 bases and J by 2 bases, with 13 bases between the two germline ends. CDR1 and CDR2 from the germline V gene are MNHEY and SMNVEV (reference sequence). CDR3 length equals 15 residues.

The chain joins TRBV9 to TRBJ1-3; D unresolved. V was clipped by 0 bases and J by 4 bases, with 8 bases between them. The CDR3 has 14 residues. Germline values: CDR1 SGDLS, CDR2 YYNGEE. CDR3: CASSVATDGNTIYF. CDR3 coding DNA: TGTGCCAGCAGCGTAGCTACAGACGGAAACACCATATATTTT.

This clone appeared a single time. The chain carries TRBV20-1 and TRBJ2-3; no firm D call. The CDR3 consists of 12 residues. Germline V CDR1 and CDR2: DFQATT, SNEGSKA (reference sequence). V was pared by 3 bases and J by 5 bases, with 9 bases between. The DNA of the CDR3 is TGCAGTGCTAGTGTGGCTGTAGATACGCAGTATTTT. It codes for CSASVAVDTQYF.

The chain couples TRBV5-4 to TRBJ2-7; D ambiguous. V lost 3 bases to trimming and J lost 0 bases, with 10 bases between them. Germline V gives CDR1 SGHNT, CDR2 YYREEE (reference sequence). The length of the CDR3 is 14 residues. The CDR3 sequence: CASSSSGPSYEQYF. CDR3 DNA: TGTGCCAGCAGCTCATCGGGTCCCTCCTACGAGCAGTACTTC.

The V gene is TRBV6-4, the J gene TRBJ2-5; 9 bases map to TRBD2. The CDR3 spans 14 residues. CDR1 and CDR2 (germline): MRHNA, SNTAGT. The trim removed 3 bases at V and 7 bases at J, leaving 6 bases unmatched. CDR3 bases: TGTGCCAGCAGTGAACTAGCGGGCGCCGGGACCCAGTACTTC. Translated: CASSELAGAGTQYF.

This chain joins TRBV18 and TRBJ1-5; TRBD1 is a possible D gene (5 bases). Germline V lookup: CDR1 KGHSH, CDR2 LQKENI. CDR3 length: 14 residues. The V end lost 4 bases, the J end lost 6 bases, and 13 bases lay between the germline ends. The CDR3 bases are TGTGCCAGCTCACTACGACAGACGGGTCAGCCCCAGCATTTT. It specifies CASSLRQTGQPQHF. Full variable domain (outside the CDR3, taken from reference TRBV18 and TRBJ1-5): NAGVMQNPRHLVRRRGQEARLRCSPMKGHSHVYWYRQLPEEGLKFMVYLQKENIIDESGMPKERFSAEFPKEGPSILRIQQVVRGDSAAYFCASSLRQTGQPQHFGDGTRLSIL.

The rearrangement joins TRBV25-1 to TRBJ1-1; D gene ambiguous. This CDR3 has 11 amino acids. V lost 7 bases and J 5 bases, leaving 8 bases between the germline ends. The germline V gene encodes CDR1 MGHDK and CDR2 SYGVNS. CDR3 loop: CASISGTEAFF. The CDR3 DNA sequence: TGTGCCAGCATTTCGGGGACTGAAGCTTTCTTT.

The chain combines TRBV19 with TRBJ2-3; perhaps D is TRBD1 or TRBD2 (5 bases each). Germline CDR1 is LNHDA and CDR2 is SQIVND (reference sequence). CDR3 length: 15 amino acids. Trimming shortened V by 4 bases and J by 3 bases, and 14 bases separated the two germline ends. Written as DNA, the CDR3 is TGTGCCAGTAGTAAACACCGGGGCTTTACAGATACGCAGTATTTT. Its protein is CASSKHRGFTDTQYF.

This chain connects TRBV7-9 to TRBJ2-7; no firm D call. The CDR3 is 15 amino acids. From germline, CDR1 is SEHNR and CDR2 FQNEAQ (reference sequence). Trimming shortened V by 5 bases and J by 2 bases, and 16 bases separated the two germline ends. The CDR3 DNA is TGTGCCAGCAGCCCCACTGAAATAAGCCCCTACGAGCAGTACTTC. It encodes CASSPTEISPYEQYF.

V gene TRBV11-2 combines with J gene TRBJ2-2, with 9 positions matching TRBD1. The CDR3 is 15 amino acids. The germline V gene has CDR1 SGHAT and CDR2 FQNNGV. The V and J ends lost 5 bases and 4 bases, in that order; junction bases with no gene match: 5. This CDR3 reads CASSQGQGGTGELFF. The CDR3 nucleotides are TGTGCCAGCAGCCAGGGACAGGGTGGCACCGGGGAGCTGTTTTTT.